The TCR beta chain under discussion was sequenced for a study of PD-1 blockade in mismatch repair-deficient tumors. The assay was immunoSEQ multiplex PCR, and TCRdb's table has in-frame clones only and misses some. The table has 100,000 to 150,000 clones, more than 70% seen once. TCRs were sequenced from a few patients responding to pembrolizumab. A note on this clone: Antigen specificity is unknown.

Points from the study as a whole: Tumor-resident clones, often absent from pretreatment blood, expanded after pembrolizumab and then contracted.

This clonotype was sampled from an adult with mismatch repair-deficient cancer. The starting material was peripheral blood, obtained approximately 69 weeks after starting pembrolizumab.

CDR3 nucleotide sequence: TGCAGCGCACTCCGGGCAACTAATGAAAAACTGTTTTTT. This gives the protein CSALRATNEKLFF. The chain employs TRBV29-1 and TRBJ1-4; D is unresolved. This CDR3 is built from 13 residues. Germline CDR1 and CDR2: SQVTM and ANQGSEA. V gave up 7 bases and J gave up 0 bases, with 9 bases separating them.